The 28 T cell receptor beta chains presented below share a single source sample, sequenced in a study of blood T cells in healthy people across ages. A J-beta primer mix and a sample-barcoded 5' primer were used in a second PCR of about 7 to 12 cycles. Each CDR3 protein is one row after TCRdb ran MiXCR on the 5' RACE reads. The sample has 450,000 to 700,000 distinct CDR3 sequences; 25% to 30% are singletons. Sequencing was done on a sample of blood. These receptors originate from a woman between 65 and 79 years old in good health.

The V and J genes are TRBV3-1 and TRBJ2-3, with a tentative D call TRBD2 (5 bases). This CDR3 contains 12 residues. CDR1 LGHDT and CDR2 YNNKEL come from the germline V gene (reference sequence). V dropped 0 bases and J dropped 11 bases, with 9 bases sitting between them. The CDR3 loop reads CASSQDGSGQYF. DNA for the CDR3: TGTGCCAGCAGCCAAGATGGGAGCGGGCAGTATTTT.

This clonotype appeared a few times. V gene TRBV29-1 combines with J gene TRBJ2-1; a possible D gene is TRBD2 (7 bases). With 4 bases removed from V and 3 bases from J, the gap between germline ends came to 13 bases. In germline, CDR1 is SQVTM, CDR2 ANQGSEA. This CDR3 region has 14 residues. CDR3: CSVGGGAFYNEQFF. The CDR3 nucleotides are TGCAGCGTTGGGGGGGGGGCGTTCTACAATGAGCAGTTCTTC.

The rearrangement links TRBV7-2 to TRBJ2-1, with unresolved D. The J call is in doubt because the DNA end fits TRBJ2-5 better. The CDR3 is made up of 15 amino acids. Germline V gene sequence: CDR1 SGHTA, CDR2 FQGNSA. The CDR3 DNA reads TGTGCCAGCAGCGTCCAGAGCTGGTATTCGGTAACCCAGTACTTC. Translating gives CASSVQSWYSVTQYF.

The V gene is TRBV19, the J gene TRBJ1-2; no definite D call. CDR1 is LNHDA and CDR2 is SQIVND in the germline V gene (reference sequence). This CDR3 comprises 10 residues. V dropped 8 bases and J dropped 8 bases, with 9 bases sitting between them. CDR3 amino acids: CASWRWGYTF. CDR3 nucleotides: TGTGCCAGTTGGAGGTGGGGCTACACCTTC. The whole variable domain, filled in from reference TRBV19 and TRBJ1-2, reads DGGITQSPKYLFRKEGQNVTLSCEQNLNHDAMYWYRQDPGQGLRLIYYSQIVNDFQKGDIAEGYSVSREKKESFPLTVTSAQKNPTAFYLCASWRWGYTFGSGTRLTVV.

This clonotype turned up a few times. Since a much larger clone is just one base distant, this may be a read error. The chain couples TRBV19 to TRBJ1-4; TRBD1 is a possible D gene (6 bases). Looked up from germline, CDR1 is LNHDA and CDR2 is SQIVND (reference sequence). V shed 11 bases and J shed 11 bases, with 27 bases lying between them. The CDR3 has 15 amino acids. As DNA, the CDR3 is TGTGCCGGTAACGACCTCAAAGGGACACCGGTGAAACTGTTTTTT. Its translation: CAGNDLKGTPVKLFF.

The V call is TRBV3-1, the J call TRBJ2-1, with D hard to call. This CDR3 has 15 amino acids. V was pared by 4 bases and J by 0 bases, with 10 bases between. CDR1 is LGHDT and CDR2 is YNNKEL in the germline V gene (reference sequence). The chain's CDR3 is CASSPTRSSYNEQFF. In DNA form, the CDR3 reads TGTGCCAGCAGCCCCACCCGGAGCTCCTACAATGAGCAGTTCTTC.

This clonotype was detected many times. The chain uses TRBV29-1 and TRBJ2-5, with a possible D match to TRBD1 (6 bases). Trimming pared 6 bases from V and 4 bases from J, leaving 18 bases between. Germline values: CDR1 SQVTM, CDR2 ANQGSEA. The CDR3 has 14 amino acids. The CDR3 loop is CSVERSGTRETQYF. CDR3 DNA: TGCAGCGTCGAAAGATCCGGGACAAGAGAGACCCAGTACTTC.

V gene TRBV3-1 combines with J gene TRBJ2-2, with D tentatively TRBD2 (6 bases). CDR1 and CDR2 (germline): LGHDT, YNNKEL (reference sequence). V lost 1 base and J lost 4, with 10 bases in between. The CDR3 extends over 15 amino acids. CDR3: CASSQVAALTGELFF. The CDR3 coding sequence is TGTGCCAGCAGCCAAGTAGCGGCCCTCACCGGGGAGCTGTTTTTT.

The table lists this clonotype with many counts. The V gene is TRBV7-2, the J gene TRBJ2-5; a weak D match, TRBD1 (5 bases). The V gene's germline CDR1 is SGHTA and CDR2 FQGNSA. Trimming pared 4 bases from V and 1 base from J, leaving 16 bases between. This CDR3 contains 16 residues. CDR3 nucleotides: TGTGCCAGCAGCTCACTAACCCAGGGCAGCCAAGAGACCCAGTACTTC. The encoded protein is CASSSLTQGSQETQYF.

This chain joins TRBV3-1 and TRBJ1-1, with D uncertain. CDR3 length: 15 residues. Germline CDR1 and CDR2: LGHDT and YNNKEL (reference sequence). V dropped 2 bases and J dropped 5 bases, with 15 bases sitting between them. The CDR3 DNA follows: TGTGCCAGCAGCCAAAGAGGCGCGGCCCAAACTGAAGCTTTCTTT. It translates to CASSQRGAAQTEAFF.

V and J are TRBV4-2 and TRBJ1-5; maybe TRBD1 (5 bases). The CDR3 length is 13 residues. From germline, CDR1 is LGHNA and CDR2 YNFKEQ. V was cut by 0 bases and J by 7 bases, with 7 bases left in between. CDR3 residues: CASSQERGQPQHF. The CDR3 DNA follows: TGTGCCAGCAGCCAAGAACGGGGGCAGCCCCAGCATTTT.

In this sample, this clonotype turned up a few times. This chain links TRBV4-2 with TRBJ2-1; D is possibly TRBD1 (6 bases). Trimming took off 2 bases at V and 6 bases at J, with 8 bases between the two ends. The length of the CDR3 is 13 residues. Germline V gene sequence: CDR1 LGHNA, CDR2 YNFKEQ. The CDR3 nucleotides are TGTGCCAGCAGCCAAAAAGGGGGCAATGAGCAGTTCTTC. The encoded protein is CASSQKGGNEQFF.

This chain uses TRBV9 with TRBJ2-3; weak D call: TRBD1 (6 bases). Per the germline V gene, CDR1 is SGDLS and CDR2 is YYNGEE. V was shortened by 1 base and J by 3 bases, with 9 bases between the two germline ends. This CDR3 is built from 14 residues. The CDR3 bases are TGTGCCAGCAGCGTACGACAGGCAACAGATACGCAGTATTTT. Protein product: CASSVRQATDTQYF.

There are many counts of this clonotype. The CDR3 sequence: CASSSFTYEQYF. The CDR3, as DNA: TGCGCCAGCAGCTCGTTTACCTACGAGCAGTACTTC. This sequence joins TRBV5-1 and TRBJ2-7; D remains ambiguous. V was shortened by 3 bases and J by 2 bases, with 6 bases between the two germline ends. Germline V gives CDR1 SGHRS, CDR2 YFSETQ. This CDR3 contains 12 residues.

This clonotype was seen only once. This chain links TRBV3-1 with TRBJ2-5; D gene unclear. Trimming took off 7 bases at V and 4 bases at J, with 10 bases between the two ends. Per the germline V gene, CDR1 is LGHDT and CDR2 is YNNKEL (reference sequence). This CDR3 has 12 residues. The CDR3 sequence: CASKMVGETQYF. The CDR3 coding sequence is TGTGCCAGCAAGATGGTCGGAGAGACCCAGTACTTC.

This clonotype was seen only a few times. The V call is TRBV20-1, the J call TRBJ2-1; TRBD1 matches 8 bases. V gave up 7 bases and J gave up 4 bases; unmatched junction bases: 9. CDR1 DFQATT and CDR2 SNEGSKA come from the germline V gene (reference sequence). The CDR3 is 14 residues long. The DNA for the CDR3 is TGCAGTGTTCCAGGGGGCGCGGGGTACAATGAGCAGTTCTTC. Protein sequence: CSVPGGAGYNEQFF.

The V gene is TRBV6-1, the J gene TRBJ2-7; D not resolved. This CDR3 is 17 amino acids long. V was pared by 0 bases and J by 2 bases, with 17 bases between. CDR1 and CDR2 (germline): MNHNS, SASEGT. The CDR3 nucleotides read TGTGCCAGCAGTGAAGCGTTACCCCTGTTCGCTCCCTACGAGCAGTACTTC. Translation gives CASSEALPLFAPYEQYF.

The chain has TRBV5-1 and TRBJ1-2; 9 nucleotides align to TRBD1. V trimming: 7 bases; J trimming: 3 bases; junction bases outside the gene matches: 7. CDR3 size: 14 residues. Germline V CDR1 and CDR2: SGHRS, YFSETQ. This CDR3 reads CASRQGVSDYGYTF. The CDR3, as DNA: TGCGCCAGCCGACAGGGGGTTTCGGACTATGGCTACACCTTC.

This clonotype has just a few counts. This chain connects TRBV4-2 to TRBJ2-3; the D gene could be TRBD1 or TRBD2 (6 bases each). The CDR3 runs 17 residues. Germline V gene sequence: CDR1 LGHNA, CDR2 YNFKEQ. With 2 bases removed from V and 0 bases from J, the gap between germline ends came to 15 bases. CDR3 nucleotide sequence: TGTGCCAGCAGCCAAACCTCCGGGGGCTCCAGCACAGATACGCAGTATTTT. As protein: CASSQTSGGSSTDTQYF.

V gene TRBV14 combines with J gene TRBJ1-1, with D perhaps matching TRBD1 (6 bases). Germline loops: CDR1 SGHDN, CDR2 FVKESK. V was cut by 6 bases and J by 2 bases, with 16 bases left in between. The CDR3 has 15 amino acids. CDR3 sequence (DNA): TGTGCCAGCAGACCCCCCGGGACAATCAACACTGAAGCTTTCTTT. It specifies CASRPPGTINTEAFF.

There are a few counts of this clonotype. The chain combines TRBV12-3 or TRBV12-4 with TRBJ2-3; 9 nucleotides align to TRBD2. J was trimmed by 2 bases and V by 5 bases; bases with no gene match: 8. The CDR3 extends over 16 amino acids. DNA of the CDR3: TGTGCCAGCAGTCTCACTAGCGGGTCGTTCACAGATACGCAGTATTTT. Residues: CASSLTSGSFTDTQYF.

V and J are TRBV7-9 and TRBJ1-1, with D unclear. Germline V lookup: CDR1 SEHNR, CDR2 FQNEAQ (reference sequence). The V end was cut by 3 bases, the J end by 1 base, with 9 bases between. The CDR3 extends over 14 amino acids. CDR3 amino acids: CASSFTSTNTEAFF. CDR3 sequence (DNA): TGTGCCAGCAGCTTCACGTCTACGAACACTGAAGCTTTCTTT.

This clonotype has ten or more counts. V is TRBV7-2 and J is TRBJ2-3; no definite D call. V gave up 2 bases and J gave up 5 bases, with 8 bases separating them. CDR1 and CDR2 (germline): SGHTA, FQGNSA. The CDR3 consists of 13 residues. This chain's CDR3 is CASSLTIQDTQYF. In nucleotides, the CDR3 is TGTGCCAGCAGCTTAACCATCCAAGATACGCAGTATTTT.

The DNA for the CDR3 is TGTGCCAGCAGCTCAGGGAGCGGAGGCCTGAACACTGAAGCTTTCTTT. It specifies CASSSGSGGLNTEAFF. The chain couples TRBV7-2 to TRBJ1-1, with a tentative D call TRBD1 (5 bases). CDR1 is SGHTA and CDR2 is FQGNSA in the germline V gene. V shed 4 bases and J shed 0 bases, with 15 bases lying between them. The CDR3 loop spans 16 amino acids.

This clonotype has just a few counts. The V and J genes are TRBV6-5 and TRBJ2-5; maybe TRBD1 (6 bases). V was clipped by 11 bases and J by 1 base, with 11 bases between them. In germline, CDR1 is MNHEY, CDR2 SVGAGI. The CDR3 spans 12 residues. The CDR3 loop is CALQGSQETQYF. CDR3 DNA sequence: TGTGCCCTACAGGGTTCCCAAGAGACCCAGTACTTC.

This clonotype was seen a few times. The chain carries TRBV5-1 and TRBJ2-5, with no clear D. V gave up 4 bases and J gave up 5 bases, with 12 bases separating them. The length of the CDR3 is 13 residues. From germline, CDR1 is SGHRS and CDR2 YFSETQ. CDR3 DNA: TGCGCCAGCAGCCCTGCCCCGACGGAGACCCAGTACTTC. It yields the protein CASSPAPTETQYF.

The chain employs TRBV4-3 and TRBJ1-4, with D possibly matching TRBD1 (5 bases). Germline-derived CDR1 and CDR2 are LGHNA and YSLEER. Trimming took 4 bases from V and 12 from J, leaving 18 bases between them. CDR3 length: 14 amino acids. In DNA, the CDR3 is TGCGCCAGCAGCCCAGAAACACCCGGAGGGGAACTGTTTTTT. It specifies CASSPETPGGELFF.

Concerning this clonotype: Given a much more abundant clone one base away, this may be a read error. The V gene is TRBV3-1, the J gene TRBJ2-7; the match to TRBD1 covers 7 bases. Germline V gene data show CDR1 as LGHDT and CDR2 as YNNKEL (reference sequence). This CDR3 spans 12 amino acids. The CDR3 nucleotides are TGTGTCAGCAGTCGACAGGGCTACGAGCAGTACTTC. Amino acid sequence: CVSSRQGYEQYF.